The clone carrying this T cell receptor (beta chain) appeared a single time. As yet, its antigen is unknown. The sample belongs to a study of shared clonotypes between healthy human individuals. At the level of the study: The study used three CD4 naive, three CD4 memory, two CD8 naive and one CD8 memory plate per donor.

The repertoire was sequenced with immunoSEQ multiplex PCR; TCRdb's copy has only in-frame clones and lacks some. The table shows approximately 1,500,000 clones, with about 98% occurring only once. Overall study findings and caveats: Of the naive CD4 clonotypes, approximately 5% were shared across several donors. Generation probability values for non-shared clonotypes were lower than those for clonotypes shared by all four donors.

Germline loops: CDR1 SGHAT, CDR2 FQNNGV. The CDR3 extends over 15 amino acids. Trimming cost V 5 bases and J 0 bases, with 11 bases left between them. The TCR comes from a man younger than 45 in good health. The sample consisted of naive CD4+ T cells sorted from blood. The subset denotes: CD45RA+ positively selected. This chain connects TRBV11-2 to TRBJ1-3; D remains ambiguous. CDR3 in DNA: TGTGCCAGCAGCGAAAATAGAGACTCTGGAAACACCATATATTTT. It codes for CASSENRDSGNTIYF.